Given below is one T cell receptor beta chain in context. There are a few counts of this clone. Its antigen is still unknown. No quality values exist for individual bases; no much larger clone is one base distant. The sample originates from a study of blood T cell repertoires in COVID-19 (dated by TCRdb to about 2020). For the study in its entirety: Collaborator samples came from the United States, Italy and Spain and covered acute and convalescent phases of COVID-19. The prospective study material was composed of cDNA or gDNA derived from T cells, B-cell-depleted T cells, or PBMCs. Subjects who had been exposed to COVID-19, were actively infected with it, or had recovered from it provided the deeply sampled blood TCRbeta repertoires that made up the dataset. The repertoires were made available in a free public database intended to serve as a resource for research on the immune response to SARS-CoV-2. Samples were obtained from the ongoing ImmuneRACE study (first 160 participants) and from 1,254 subjects provided by 6 global collaborators. Nearly every sample came with metadata listing a de-identified subject ID, COVID-19 status, age in years and sex. Where available, HLA class I and class II types were obtained from metadata supplied by the sample provider rather than from assay-based typing.

Study-level results and caveats: The amount of clinical and demographic metadata varied by source and participant and was provided uncurated.

The collaborating institutions used their own protocols to collect whole blood in K2EDTA tubes. For TCRbeta analysis, collaborators shipped samples in one of three forms: frozen whole blood, isolated PBMCs, or DNA extracted from either of those sample types. V is cut by 6 bases and J by 7 bases, and the space between the germline ends is 13 bases. Taken from cysteine to phenylalanine, the CDR3 has 11 residues. Just CDR3 DNA is preserved here, 33 bases in frame from base 1. From a lookup of the germline V gene (reference sequence), CDR1 and CDR2 are DFQATT and SNEGSKA. The immunoSEQ Assay, a bias-controlled multiplex PCR, was used to amplify TCRbeta CDR3 regions from genomic DNA. As for how the authors treated the data: Within the assay, amplification of reference gene primers was used to estimate how many nucleated cells each sample contained. Sequence reads were collapsed and filtered to measure the absolute abundance of every unique TCRbeta CDR3 rearrangement. Productive Simpson clonality was computed per sample as the square root of Simpson's diversity index over productive rearrangements. TCRdb took over this immuneACCESS table, retaining in-frame rearrangements with V and J assigned. Such tables are incomplete; in checked studies, under half of the missing clones stem from an unresolved V gene, and the remainder is unexplained. The V and J calls and clone size come from that table; D and trimming were worked out from the DNA. For this sample the table gives tens of thousands of clones, of which about nine tenths were detected only once. Together, the top ten hold approximately 8% of the sample.

The TCR comes from a man in his 60s with active COVID-19. The rearrangement joined TRBV20-1 to TRBJ2-7; a tentative D call is TRBD2 (5 bases match). Sequencing was done on a sample of peripheral blood. The nucleotides are TGCAGTGCGAACCTAGCTCGTGAGCAGTACTTC. The translation is CSANLAREQYF.